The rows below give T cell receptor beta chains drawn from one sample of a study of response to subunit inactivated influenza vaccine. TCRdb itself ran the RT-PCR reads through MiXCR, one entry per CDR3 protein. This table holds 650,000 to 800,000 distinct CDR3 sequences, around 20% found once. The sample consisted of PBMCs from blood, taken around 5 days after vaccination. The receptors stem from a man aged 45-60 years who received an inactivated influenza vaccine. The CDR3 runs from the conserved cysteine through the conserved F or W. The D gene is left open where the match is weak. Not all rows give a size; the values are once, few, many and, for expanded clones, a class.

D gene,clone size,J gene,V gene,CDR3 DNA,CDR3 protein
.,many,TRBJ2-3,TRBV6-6,TGTGCCAGCAGTTACCTAGCCGGTCGTGGAGATACGCAGTATTTT,CASSYLAGRGDTQYF
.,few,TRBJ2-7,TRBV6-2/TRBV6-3,TGTGCCAGCAGTTACTCGGCAATGGGGGTCTCCTACGAGCAGTACTTC,CASSYSAMGVSYEQYF
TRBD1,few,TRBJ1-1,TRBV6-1,TGTGCCAGCAGTGAGGACAGGTTCGTTAGGGAAGCTTTCTTT,CASSEDRFVREAFF
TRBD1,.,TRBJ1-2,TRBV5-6,TGTGCCAGCAGCGAGGACAGGGCCTATGGCTACACCTTC,CASSEDRAYGYTF
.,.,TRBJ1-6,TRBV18,TGTGCCAGCTCACCAAGGGACGAGGATTCACCCCTCCACTTT,CASSPRDEDSPLHF
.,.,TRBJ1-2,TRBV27,TGTGCCAGCAGACACGGGACGATGGAGTATGGCTACACCTTC,CASRHGTMEYGYTF
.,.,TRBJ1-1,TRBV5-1,TGCGCCAGCAGCTCGGGATTTGAAGCTTTCTTT,CASSSGFEAFF
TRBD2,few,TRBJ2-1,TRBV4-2,TGTGCCAGCAGCCCAAGCCAGCGGGATATCGTGCAGTTCTTC,CASSPSQRDIVQFF
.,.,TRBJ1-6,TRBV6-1,TGTGCCAGCGGGTGGGGCAGAGAAGTTGGTTCACCCCTCCACTTT,CASGWGREVGSPLHF
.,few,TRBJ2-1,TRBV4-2,TGTGCCAGCAGCCAAATAATAAATGGAAATGAGAATGAGCAGTTCTTC,CASSQIINGNENEQFF
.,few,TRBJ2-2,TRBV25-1,TGTGCCAGCAGTGAATCAAGTGGTGCGGTCGGGGAGCTGTTTTTT,CASSESSGAVGELFF
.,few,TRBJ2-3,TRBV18,TGTGCCAGCTCACCAAAAGTGAAAGATACGCAGTATTTT,CASSPKVKDTQYF
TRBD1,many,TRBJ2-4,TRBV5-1,TGCGCCAGCAGCTTGGGACAGGGCGATTGGATTCAGTACTTC,CASSLGQGDWIQYF
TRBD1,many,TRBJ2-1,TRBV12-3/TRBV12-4,TGTGCCAGCAGTTTGCCAGGGGGCTGGAATGAGCAGTTCTTC,CASSLPGGWNEQFF
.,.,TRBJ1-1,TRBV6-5,TGTGCCAGCAGTTCCTCTTATTCCGGGACACCGAAGCATTTCTTT,CASSSSYSGTPKHFF
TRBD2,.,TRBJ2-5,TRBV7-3,TGTGCCAGCAGCTTAACTGGTAGCGGGAGTGGAGAGACCCAGTACTTC,CASSLTGSGSGETQYF
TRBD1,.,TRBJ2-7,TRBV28,TGTGCCAGCAGTTACGGGACAGCCTCCTACGAGCAGTACTTC,CASSYGTASYEQYF
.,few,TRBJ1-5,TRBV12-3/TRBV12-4,TGTGCCAGCAGTTTGGGGGAGGCCAATCAGCCCCAGCATTTT,CASSLGEANQPQHF
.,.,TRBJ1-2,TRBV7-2,TGTGCCAGCAGCTTAGGCGTAGCGGGAAATGGCTACACCTTC,CASSLGVAGNGYTF
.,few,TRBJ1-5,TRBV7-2,TGTGCCAGCAGCTCAGACACGAAAAATCAGCCCCAGCATTTT,CASSSDTKNQPQHF
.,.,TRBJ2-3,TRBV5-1,TGCGCCAGCAGCTTTGGGAGGCGTGGAGATACGCAGTATTTT,CASSFGRRGDTQYF
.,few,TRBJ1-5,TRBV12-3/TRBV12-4,TGTGCCAGCTCCAGAAGTGATCAGCCCCAGCATTTT,CASSRSDQPQHF
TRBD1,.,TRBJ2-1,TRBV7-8,TGTGCCAGCAGCTTATACCGGGACAGGGGGTACAATGAGCAGTTCTTC,CASSLYRDRGYNEQFF
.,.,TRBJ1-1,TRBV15,TGTGCCACCAGCAGATCAACGGGGGGCACTGAAGCTTTCTTT,CATSRSTGGTEAFF
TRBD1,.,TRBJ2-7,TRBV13,TGTGCCAGCAGCCGGACCAGGGACAGGGGATACGAGCAGTACTTC,CASSRTRDRGYEQYF
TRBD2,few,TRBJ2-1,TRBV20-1,TGCAGTGCTAGGCGACTAGCGGGAGTTAATGAGCAGTTCTTC,CSARRLAGVNEQFF
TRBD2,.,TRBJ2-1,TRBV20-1,TGCAGTCCCGGGACTAGCGGGAGGGCCGTCGCTTGGTCGATCTACAATGAGCAGTTCTTC,CSPGTSGRAVAWSIYNEQFF
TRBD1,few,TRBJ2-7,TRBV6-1,TGTGCCAGCAGTCTGACAGGGCACGAGATATACGAGCAGTACTTC,CASSLTGHEIYEQYF
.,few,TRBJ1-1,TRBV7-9,TGTGCCAGCAGCGGGCAAGAGAACACTGAAGCTTTCTTT,CASSGQENTEAFF
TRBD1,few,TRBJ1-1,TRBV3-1,TGTGCCAGCAGCTTTGACAGGGGCACTGAAGCTTTCTTT,CASSFDRGTEAFF